The rows below give T cell receptor beta chains drawn from one sample of a study of shared clonotypes between healthy human individuals. TCRdb's table, derived via immunoSEQ multiplex PCR, lists solely in-frame clones and lacks some. The sample shows about 690,000 clones, 90% of them seen only once. Material for sequencing was memory CD8+ T cells from PBMCs. Source of these receptors: a young man in good health. Some clones in this sample may be carry-over from other donors' samples. CDR3s include the opening cysteine and the closing phenylalanine or tryptophan. The D gene is left open where the match is weak. Only some rows state a clone size, as once, few, many or a class for expanded clones.

>TRBJ2-7|TRBV6-5|-|-|14
CASSYNGPSYEQYF
TGTGCCAGCAGTTACAACGGGCCGTCCTACGAGCAGTACTTC
>TRBJ1-2|TRBV19|-|-|16
CASSRGQPRHNYGYTF
TGTGCCAGTAGTAGAGGACAGCCCCGGCATAACTATGGCTACACCTTC
>TRBJ2-7|TRBV7-2|-|-|14
CASSFREYGKEQYF
TGTGCCAGCAGCTTCAGGGAGTACGGAAAGGAGCAGTACTTC
>TRBJ2-7|TRBV5-6|-|-|14
CASRSGHGTYEQYF
TGTGCCAGCAGGAGCGGGCACGGCACCTACGAGCAGTACTTC
>TRBJ1-1|TRBV6-1|-|-|14
CASKHPGAYTEAFF
TGTGCCAGCAAACACCCCGGCGCCTACACTGAAGCTTTCTTT
>TRBJ2-1|TRBV9|once|TRBD1|15
CASSARTGPVNEQFF
TGTGCCAGCAGCGCCAGGACAGGGCCCGTGAATGAGCAGTTCTTC
>TRBJ2-7|TRBV27|-|TRBD1|16
CASSFSTGQVSYEQYF
TGTGCCAGCAGTTTTTCAACTGGACAGGTATCCTACGAGCAGTACTTC
>TRBJ2-7|TRBV7-9|-|-|17
CASSSGGLVRSSYEQYF
TGTGCCAGCAGCTCTGGTGGGCTAGTGAGGAGCTCCTACGAGCAGTACTTC
>TRBJ1-1|TRBV28|once|-|15
CASSRRDTWDTEAFF
TGTGCCAGCAGTCGGCGGGACACTTGGGACACTGAAGCTTTCTTT
>TRBJ2-7|TRBV19|-|TRBD2|15
CASSMGPSGTYEQYF
TGTGCCAGTAGTATGGGCCCTAGCGGGACCTACGAGCAGTACTTC
>TRBJ2-7|TRBV14|-|TRBD2|14
CASSQALAGVEQYF
TGTGCCAGCAGCCAAGCTCTAGCGGGAGTCGAGCAGTACTTC
>TRBJ1-1|TRBV7-9|few|-|12
CASSLGPSEAFF
TGTGCCAGCAGCCTCGGCCCGTCTGAAGCTTTCTTT
>TRBJ2-1|TRBV9|-|-|14
CASSVAGPYNEQFF
TGTGCCAGCAGCGTAGCTGGGCCTTACAATGAGCAGTTCTTC
>TRBJ2-1|TRBV7-9|many|TRBD2|16
CASSPGGGLAFYEQFF
TGTGCCAGCAGCCCAGGCGGGGGACTAGCTTTCTATGAGCAGTTCTTC
>TRBJ2-7|TRBV5-5|once|-|14
CASSLGSGTYEQYF
TGTGCCAGCAGCTTGGGCTCAGGGACCTACGAGCAGTACTTC
>TRBJ2-5|TRBV9|-|-|15
CASSVWTGTQETQYF
TGTGCCAGCAGCGTATGGACCGGTACCCAAGAGACCCAGTACTTC
>TRBJ1-1|TRBV7-9|few|-|12
CASSLDYTEAFF
TGTGCCAGCAGCCTCGATTACACTGAAGCTTTCTTT
>TRBJ2-7|TRBV15|-|TRBD2|15
CATSEDRASGYEQYF
TGTGCCACCAGCGAAGACCGGGCTAGCGGCTACGAGCAGTACTTC
>TRBJ2-1|TRBV5-6|many|-|16
CASSLGSEYSYNEQFF
TGTGCCAGCAGCTTGGGTAGCGAGTACTCCTACAATGAGCAGTTCTTC
>TRBJ2-3|TRBV7-9|once|-|17
CASSLARGEEGPDTQYF
TGTGCCAGCAGCTTAGCAAGGGGGGAAGAAGGGCCAGATACGCAGTATTTT
>TRBJ1-4|TRBV6-6|-|-|13
CASTIQGNEKLFF
TGTGCCAGCACCATACAGGGTAATGAAAAACTGTTTTTT
>TRBJ2-7|TRBV27|once|TRBD2|15
CASSTRLAGFYEQYF
TGTGCCAGCAGTACGCGACTAGCGGGGTTCTACGAGCAGTACTTC
>TRBJ2-7|TRBV28|-|-|13
CASSPTGRYEQYF
TGTGCCAGCAGCCCCACCGGACGTTACGAGCAGTACTTC
>TRBJ1-3|TRBV21-1|-|-|11
CASRGGQGADF
TGTGCCAGCAGGGGTGGGCAGGGTGCGGATTTT
>TRBJ2-4|TRBV5-1|-|-|16
CASSLVGGEAKNIQYF
TGCGCCAGCAGCTTGGTCGGGGGTGAAGCCAAAAACATTCAGTACTTC
>TRBJ2-7|TRBV7-7|once|TRBD2|15
CASSPAGGTIYEQYF
TGTGCCAGCAGCCCCGCGGGGGGGACAATATACGAGCAGTACTTC
>TRBJ1-1|TRBV5-1|-|-|14
CASSFGGQNTEAFF
TGCGCCAGCAGCTTTGGCGGACAGAACACTGAAGCTTTCTTT
>TRBJ2-7|TRBV2|few|TRBD2|12
CASRGGIYEQYF
TGTGCCAGCAGGGGAGGGATTTACGAGCAGTACTTC
>TRBJ2-3|TRBV7-8|-|TRBD2|21
CASSPNLGPGLPSSSTDTQYF
TGTGCCAGCAGCCCCAATTTAGGACCGGGACTACCATCGTCTAGCACAGATACGCAGTATTTT
>TRBJ1-1|TRBV29-1|few|-|11
CSGLVGTEAFF
TGCAGCGGGCTGGTGGGAACTGAAGCTTTCTTT
>TRBJ2-7|TRBV5-1|-|TRBD1|14
CASSLGTGIYEQYF
TGCGCCAGCAGCTTGGGGACAGGGATCTACGAGCAGTACTTC
>TRBJ2-7|TRBV18|-|TRBD2|18
CASSPGGDMVWFSYEQYF
TGTGCCAGCTCACCTGGGGGGGATATGGTTTGGTTCTCCTACGAGCAGTACTTC
>TRBJ2-7|TRBV2|-|-|14
CASQVRTAVYEQYF
TGTGCCAGCCAGGTTCGGACGGCTGTCTACGAGCAGTACTTC
>TRBJ2-5|TRBV11-2|-|TRBD2|19
CASRRSLAGYHSYQETQYF
TGTGCCAGCCGCCGGTCCCTAGCGGGATACCACTCCTACCAAGAGACCCAGTACTTC
>TRBJ1-2|TRBV7-2|-|-|13
CASSSYQGDGYTF
TGTGCCAGCAGCAGCTACCAGGGAGATGGCTACACCTTC
>TRBJ2-3|TRBV27|-|-|15
CASSPFRKSTDTQYF
TGTGCCAGCAGTCCTTTCAGGAAAAGCACAGATACGCAGTATTTT
>TRBJ2-1|TRBV6-5|-|-|12
CASSPRGGEQFF
TGTGCCAGCAGTCCCAGGGGGGGTGAGCAGTTCTTC
>TRBJ1-3|TRBV11-3|-|TRBD1|12
CASQGDGNTIYF
TGTGCCAGCCAGGGGGATGGAAACACCATATATTTT
>TRBJ2-2|TRBV4-2|-|-|15
CASSQYGQNTGELFF
TGTGCCAGCAGCCAATACGGACAGAACACCGGGGAGCTGTTTTTT
>TRBJ1-1|TRBV19|-|-|16
CASRMFSVGMNTEAFF
TGTGCCAGTAGGATGTTCTCTGTGGGGATGAACACTGAAGCTTTCTTT
>TRBJ2-2|TRBV7-6|-|-|15
CASSLGTGNTGELFF
TGTGCCAGCAGCTTAGGCACAGGTAACACCGGGGAGCTGTTTTTT
>TRBJ2-7|TRBV7-9|-|TRBD1|16
CASSLGFGTGAHEQYF
TGTGCCAGCAGCTTAGGCTTCGGGACAGGGGCCCACGAGCAGTACTTC
>TRBJ1-1|TRBV25-1|-|TRBD1|17
CASSGYRGFRLYTEAFF
TGTGCCAGCAGTGGCTACAGGGGGTTTAGGCTCTACACTGAAGCTTTCTTT
>TRBJ2-3|TRBV5-6|-|TRBD2|14
CASSLAGTSNTQYF
TGTGCCAGCAGCTTGGCAGGGACTAGCAATACGCAGTATTTT